The source of this T cell receptor (beta chain) is a study of long-term antiretroviral therapy in people with HIV. Study-wide results and limits: Documentation of ART adherence, viral resistance or therapy changes was absent.

Details on this clone: As yet, its antigen is unknown.

The germline V gene encodes CDR1 SGHTA and CDR2 FQGNSA. Trimming stripped 4 bases from V and 5 bases from J, with 12 bases between. The length of the CDR3 is 13 residues. The assay, immunoSEQ v3.0, was run at survey level. Sequencing was performed with immunoSEQ multiplex PCR; in TCRdb, only in-frame clones are kept and a portion is missing. The sample shows some 20,000 clones, more than 85% of them seen only once. Here the sequenced sample was unsorted PBMCs, taken 4.4 years after starting antiretroviral therapy. The origin of this receptor is a woman between 45 and 65 years old with HIV. The chain carries TRBV7-2 and TRBJ2-7; no definite D call. CDR3 sequence reads: CASSSRPVNEQYF. As DNA, the CDR3 is TGTGCCAGCAGCTCACGTCCCGTCAACGAGCAGTACTTC.